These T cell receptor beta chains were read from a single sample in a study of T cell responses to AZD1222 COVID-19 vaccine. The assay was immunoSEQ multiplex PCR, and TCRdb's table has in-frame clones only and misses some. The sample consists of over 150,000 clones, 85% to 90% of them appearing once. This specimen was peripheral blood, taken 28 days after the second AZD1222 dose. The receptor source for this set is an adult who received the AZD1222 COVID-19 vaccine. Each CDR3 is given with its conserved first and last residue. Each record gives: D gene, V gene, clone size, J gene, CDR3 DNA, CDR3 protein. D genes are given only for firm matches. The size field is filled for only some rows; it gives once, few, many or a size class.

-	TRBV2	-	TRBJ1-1	TGTGCCAGCAGTGTACGTACAGGGTTTGACACTGAAGCTTTCTTT	CASSVRTGFDTEAFF
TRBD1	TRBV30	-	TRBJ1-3	TGTGCCTGGAGTCGGGACAGGGGAAACACCATATATTTT	CAWSRDRGNTIYF
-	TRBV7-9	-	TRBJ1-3	TGTGCCAGCAGCCCCAGTGAGACCTCTGGAAACACCATATATTTT	CASSPSETSGNTIYF
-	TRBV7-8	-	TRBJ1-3	TGTGCCAGCAGCTTAGCGGCCGGGGGTACTGGAAACACCATATATTTT	CASSLAAGGTGNTIYF
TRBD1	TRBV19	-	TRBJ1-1	TGTGCCAGTAGTATGGGTCTTCGACAGGGGAACACTGAAGCTTTCTTT	CASSMGLRQGNTEAFF
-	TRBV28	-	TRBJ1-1	TGTGCCAGCAGTCCCAGGACGGCGGCGGGGAGTGAAGCTTTCTTT	CASSPRTAAGSEAFF
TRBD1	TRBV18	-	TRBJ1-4	TGTGCCAGCTCACCCAGAGAACAGGGGAAATATGAAAAACTGTTTTTT	CASSPREQGKYEKLFF
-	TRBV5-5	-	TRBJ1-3	TGTGCCAGCAGCTCTCTCTCCTCTGGAAACACCATATATTTT	CASSSLSSGNTIYF
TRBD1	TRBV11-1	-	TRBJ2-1	TGTGCCAGCAGCCAACAGGGGGTCGAGCAGTTCTTC	CASSQQGVEQFF
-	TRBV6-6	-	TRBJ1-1	TGTGCCAGCAGTCAACGGGGGGCTGAGAACACTGAAGCTTTCTTT	CASSQRGAENTEAFF
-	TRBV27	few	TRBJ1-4	TGTGCCAGCAGGTCTGGTCCCTTAAAAAAACTGTTTTTT	CASRSGPLKKLFF
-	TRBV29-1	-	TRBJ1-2	TGCAGCGTTTCGCAAAGGGACTATGGCTACACCTTC	CSVSQRDYGYTF
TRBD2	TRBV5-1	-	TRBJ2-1	TGCGCCAGCAGCGGTACTAGCGGGGGTTCTGAGCAGTTCTTC	CASSGTSGGSEQFF
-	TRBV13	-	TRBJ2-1	TGTGCCAGCAGCTCCGACGGGGACAATGAGCAGTTCTTC	CASSSDGDNEQFF
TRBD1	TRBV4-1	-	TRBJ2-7	TGCGCCAGCAGCCGTACACCCGGACAGGGAGGCTACGAGCAGTACTTC	CASSRTPGQGGYEQYF
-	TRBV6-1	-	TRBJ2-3	TGTGCCAGCAGTGAACGGGGTTATGGGGATACGCAGTATTTT	CASSERGYGDTQYF
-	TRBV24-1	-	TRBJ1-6	TGTGCCACCAGTGACCGAGGGAAGGGCGGTTCACCCCTCCACTTT	CATSDRGKGGSPLHF
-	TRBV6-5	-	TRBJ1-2	TGTGCCAGCAGGCCCCTCCCCAACAGGGACAATGGCTACACCTTC	CASRPLPNRDNGYTF
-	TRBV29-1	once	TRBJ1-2	TGCAGCGTCGGGGACCAGGGTTATGGCTACACCTTC	CSVGDQGYGYTF
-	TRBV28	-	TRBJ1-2	TGTGCCAGCACAGAGGGGGGTATTATAATTGATGGCTACACCTTC	CASTEGGIIIDGYTF
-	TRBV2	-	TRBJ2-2	TGTGCCAGCAGCTCCGGGCCCTTCGACGGGGAGCTGTTTTTT	CASSSGPFDGELFF
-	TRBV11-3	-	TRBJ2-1	TGTGCCAGCAGCTTAGGTCCGGAAAATGAGCAGTTCTTC	CASSLGPENEQFF
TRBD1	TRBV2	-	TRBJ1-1	TGTGCCAGCAGGACAGGGGGCACGGGCACTGAAGCTTTCTTT	CASRTGGTGTEAFF
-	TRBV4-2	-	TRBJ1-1	TGTGCCAGCAGCCAAGATGTGGGACCCACGGCTGAAGCTTTCTTT	CASSQDVGPTAEAFF
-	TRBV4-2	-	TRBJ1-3	TGTGCCAGCAGCCAAGAACCCCCGGAAGGAAACACCATATATTTT	CASSQEPPEGNTIYF
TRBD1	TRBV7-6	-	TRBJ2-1	TGTGCCAGCAGCCAAGTACCGACAGGGCACAATGAGCAGTTCTTC	CASSQVPTGHNEQFF
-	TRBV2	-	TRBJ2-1	TGTGCCAGCAGCTCTTATAATGCTGGGCAGTTCTTC	CASSSYNAGQFF
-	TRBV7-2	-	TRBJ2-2	TGTGCCAGCAGCCAAACGACAGCGACCGGGGAGCTGTTTTTT	CASSQTTATGELFF
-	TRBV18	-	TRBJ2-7	TGTGCCAGCTCACCATCGGGCCCACCCTACGAGCAGTACTTC	CASSPSGPPYEQYF
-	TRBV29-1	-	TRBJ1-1	TGCAGCGTTGGCACTGAAGCTTTCTTT	CSVGTEAFF
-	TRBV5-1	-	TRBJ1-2	TGCGCCAGCAGCTTGGGCGCGGATGCTAACTATGGCTACACCTTC	CASSLGADANYGYTF
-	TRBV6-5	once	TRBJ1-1	TGTGCCAGCAGTTTGAGGGTGAACACTGAAGCTTTCTTT	CASSLRVNTEAFF